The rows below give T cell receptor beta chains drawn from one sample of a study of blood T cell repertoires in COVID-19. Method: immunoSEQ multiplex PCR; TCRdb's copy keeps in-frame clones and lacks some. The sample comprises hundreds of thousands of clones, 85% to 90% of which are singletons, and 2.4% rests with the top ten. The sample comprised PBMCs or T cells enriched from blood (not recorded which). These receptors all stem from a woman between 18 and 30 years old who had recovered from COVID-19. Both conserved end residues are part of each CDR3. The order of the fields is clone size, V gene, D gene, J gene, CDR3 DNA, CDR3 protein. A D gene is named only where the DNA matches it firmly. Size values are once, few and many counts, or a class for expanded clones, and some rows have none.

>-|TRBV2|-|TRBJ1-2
TGTGCCAGCAGTGACGGCCGGGATCGGTATGGCTACACCTTC
CASSDGRDRYGYTF
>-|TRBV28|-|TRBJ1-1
TGTGCCAGCAGCGGAGCTGAAGCTTTCTTT
CASSGAEAFF
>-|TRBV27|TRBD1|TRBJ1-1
TGTGCCAGCGGGGACCCGGGACAGGGGTTAGCGAACACTGAAGCTTTCTTT
CASGDPGQGLANTEAFF
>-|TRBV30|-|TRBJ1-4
TGTGCCTGGAACCCTGGACAGAGGCTTAATGAAAAACTGTTTTTT
CAWNPGQRLNEKLFF
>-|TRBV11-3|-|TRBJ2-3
TGTGCCAGCAGCCCACAGGCTAGCACAGATACGCAGTATTTT
CASSPQASTDTQYF
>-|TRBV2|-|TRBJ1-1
TGTGCCAGCAGTGAACAAGGGAGGGACACTGAAGCTTTCTTT
CASSEQGRDTEAFF
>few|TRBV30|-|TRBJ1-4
TGTGCCTGGAGTCCGCGCACTAATGAAAAACTGTTTTTT
CAWSPRTNEKLFF
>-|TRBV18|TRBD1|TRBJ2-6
TGTGCCAGCTCACCACCGGTCACGGACAGGGGGTTTGGGGCCAACGTCCTGACTTTC
CASSPPVTDRGFGANVLTF
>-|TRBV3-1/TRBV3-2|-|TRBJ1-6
TGTGCCAGCAGGGGGGGGACTGCTAGCTCCTATAATTCACCCCTCCACTTT
CASRGGTASSYNSPLHF
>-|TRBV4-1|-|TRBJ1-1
TGCGCCAGCAGCCAAGAACAGGGTGGGGCTGAAGCTTTCTTT
CASSQEQGGAEAFF
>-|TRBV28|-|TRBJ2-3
TGTGCCAGCAGCCCCAAGAGGCCTAGCACAGATACGCAGTATTTT
CASSPKRPSTDTQYF
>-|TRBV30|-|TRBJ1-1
TGTGCCTGGGAGGTATCGGGGAACACTGAAGCTTTCTTT
CAWEVSGNTEAFF
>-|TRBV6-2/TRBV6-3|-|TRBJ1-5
TGTGCCAGCAGTTACCCCCCCAGCGAGCCCCAGCATTTT
CASSYPPSEPQHF
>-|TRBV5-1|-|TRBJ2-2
TGCGCCAGCAGCTTCGAGGGATTGAACACCGGGGAGCTGTTTTTT
CASSFEGLNTGELFF
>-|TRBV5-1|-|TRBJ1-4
TGCGCCAGCAGCTTGTCCAGGGGAATGGCTAATGAAAAACTGTTTTTT
CASSLSRGMANEKLFF
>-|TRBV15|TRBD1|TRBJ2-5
TGTGCCACCAACCAGGGGGACAACGATGTGGAGACCCAGTACTTC
CATNQGDNDVETQYF
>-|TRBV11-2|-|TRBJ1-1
TGTGCCAGCAGCTTTCAGGGTTTCACTGAAGCTTTCTTT
CASSFQGFTEAFF
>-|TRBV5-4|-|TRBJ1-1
TGTGCCAGCAGCATCCTAGACCGCTCGGCTGAAGCTTTCTTT
CASSILDRSAEAFF